Below, one T cell receptor beta chain is given with its context. As yet, its antigen is unknown. Blood, roughly 2.5 ml, was drawn per donor. This entry belongs to a study of monozygotic twins with inflammatory bowel disease. Study findings and constraints: Discordant twins showed the same repertoire similarity as concordant twins, possibly from limited power.

TCRdb derives one entry per CDR3 protein from the 5' RACE reads, leaving out DNA. Its listing shows fewer than 550,000 distinct CDR3 sequences. This CDR3 has 15 residues. Germline CDR1 reads LNHNV; CDR2 reads YYDKDF (reference sequence). The chain carries TRBV15 and TRBJ1-4; TCRdb picks TRBD1, but there is no DNA to check that call. This receptor was taken from a human donor with ulcerative colitis or Crohn's disease, or a healthy co-twin of an affected twin (not recorded which). Sequences were obtained from blood. CDR3: CATSRDHNKGEKLFF.